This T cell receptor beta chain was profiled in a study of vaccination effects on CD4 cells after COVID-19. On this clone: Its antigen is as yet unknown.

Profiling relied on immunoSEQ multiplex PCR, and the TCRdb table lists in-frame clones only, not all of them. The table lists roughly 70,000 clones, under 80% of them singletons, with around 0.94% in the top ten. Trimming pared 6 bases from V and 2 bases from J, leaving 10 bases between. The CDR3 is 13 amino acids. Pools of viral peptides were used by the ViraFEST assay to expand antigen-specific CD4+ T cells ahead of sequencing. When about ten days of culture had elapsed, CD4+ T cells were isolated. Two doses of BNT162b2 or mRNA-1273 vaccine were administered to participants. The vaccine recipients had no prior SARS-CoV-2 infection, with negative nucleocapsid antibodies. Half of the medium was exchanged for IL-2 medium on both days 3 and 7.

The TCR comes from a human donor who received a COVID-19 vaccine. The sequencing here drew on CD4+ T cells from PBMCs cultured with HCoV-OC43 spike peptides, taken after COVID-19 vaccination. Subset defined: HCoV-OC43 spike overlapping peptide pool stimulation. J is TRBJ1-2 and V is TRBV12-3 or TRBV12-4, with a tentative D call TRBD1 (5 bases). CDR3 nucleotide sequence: TGTGCCAGCAGGCGGGACCGAAACTATGGCTACACCTTC. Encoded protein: CASRRDRNYGYTF.